The clone carrying this T cell receptor (beta chain) was counted only a few times. The data belong to a study of CD8+ T cells in alopecia areata. Extraction of RNA preceded its reverse transcription into cDNA, which served as the sequencing template. This table comes from immunoSEQ multiplex PCR, and its TCRdb copy is limited to in-frame clones, with some not included. In the table there are fewer than 250,000 clones, roughly three fifths of which are singletons. Regarding treatment: oral pan-JAK inhibitor, 5-10 mg twice daily. In germline, CDR1 is SQVTM, CDR2 ANQGSEA. V dropped 6 bases and J dropped 3; count of bases not matched to a gene: 5. The CDR3 has 13 amino acids.

Sample: CD4+ T cells sorted from blood, taken at week 4, from a patient treated with tofacitinib. The origin of this receptor is a human donor with alopecia areata. The chain couples TRBV29-1 to TRBJ2-7; 10 bases agree with TRBD1. The CDR3 DNA follows: TGCAGCGTGAAAGGACAGGGGGACTACGAGCAGTACTTC. As protein: CSVKGQGDYEQYF.